This TCR beta chain was profiled in a study of blood T cell repertoires in COVID-19. Measured with immunoSEQ multiplex PCR; TCRdb has only the in-frame clones, and not every one. The repertoire consists of 260,000 or so clones, with 65% to 90% occurring once and the leading ten covering roughly 15%. The study recruited people aged roughly 18 to 100 years across more than 20 US areas. Symptom resolution, clearance, or two negative PCRs marked donors in Cohort 3 as recovered. This clone appeared a few times. Specimen: PBMCs or T cells enriched from blood (not recorded which). The receptor comes from a man aged 18 to 35 who had recovered from COVID-19.

The CDR3 reads CAIKGLAGTYEQYF. CDR3 nucleotide sequence: TGTGCCATCAAGGGACTAGCGGGGACGTACGAGCAGTACTTC. The V call is TRBV10-3, the J call TRBJ2-7; TRBD2 agrees at 13 bases. V trimming: 7 bases; J trimming: 4 bases; junction bases outside the gene matches: 4. The CDR3 extends over 14 amino acids. Germline CDR1 reads ENHRY; CDR2 reads SYGVKD.